The present TCR beta chain was sequenced within a study of T cells in localized non-small cell lung cancer. From germline, CDR1 is SGHVS and CDR2 FQNEAQ. Trimming pared 1 base from V and 3 bases from J, leaving 13 bases between. The CDR3 sequence is 15 residues long. The repertoire was sequenced with immunoSEQ multiplex PCR; TCRdb's copy has only in-frame clones and lacks some. The data hold about 23,000 clones, with around 89% observed a single time. The V call is TRBV7-8, the J call TRBJ2-7; perhaps TRBD1 as D (6 bases). The material was peripheral blood mononuclear cells, obtained before any cancer treatment. The clonotype originates from a woman aged 40-75 years with stage III lung adenocarcinoma. CDR3 nucleotides: TGTGCCAGCAGCTTAGTTGGTCAGGGGCTCTACGAGCAGTACTTC. It is translated as CASSLVGQGLYEQYF.